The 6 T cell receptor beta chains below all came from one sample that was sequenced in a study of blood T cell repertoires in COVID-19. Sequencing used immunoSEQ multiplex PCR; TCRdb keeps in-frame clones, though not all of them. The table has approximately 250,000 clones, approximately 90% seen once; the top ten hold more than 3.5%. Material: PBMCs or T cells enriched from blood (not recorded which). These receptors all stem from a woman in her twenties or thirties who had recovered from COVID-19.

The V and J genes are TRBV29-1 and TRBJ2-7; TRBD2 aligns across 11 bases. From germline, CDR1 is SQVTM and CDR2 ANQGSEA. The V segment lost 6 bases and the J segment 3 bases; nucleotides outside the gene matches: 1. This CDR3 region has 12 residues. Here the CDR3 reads CSVGTSGYEQYF. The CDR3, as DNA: TGCAGCGTAGGGACTAGCGGCTACGAGCAGTACTTC.

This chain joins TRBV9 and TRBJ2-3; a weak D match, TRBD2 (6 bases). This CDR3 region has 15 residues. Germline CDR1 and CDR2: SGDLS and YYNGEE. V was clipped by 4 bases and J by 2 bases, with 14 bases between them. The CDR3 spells CASSTLGRITDTQYF. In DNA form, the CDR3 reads TGTGCCAGCAGCACCCTAGGGAGGATCACAGATACGCAGTATTTT.

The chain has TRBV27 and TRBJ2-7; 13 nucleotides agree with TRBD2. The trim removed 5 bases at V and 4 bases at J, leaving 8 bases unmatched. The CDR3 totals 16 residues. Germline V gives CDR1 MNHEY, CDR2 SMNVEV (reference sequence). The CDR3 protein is CASSLMTSGRFYEQYF. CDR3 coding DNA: TGTGCCAGCAGTCTGATGACTAGCGGGAGGTTTTACGAGCAGTACTTC.

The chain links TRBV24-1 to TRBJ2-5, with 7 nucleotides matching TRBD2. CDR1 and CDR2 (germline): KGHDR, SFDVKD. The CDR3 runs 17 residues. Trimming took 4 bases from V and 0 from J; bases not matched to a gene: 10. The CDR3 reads CATSDPRLAEDQETQYF. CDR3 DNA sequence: TGTGCCACCAGTGACCCCCGACTAGCAGAAGACCAAGAGACCCAGTACTTC.

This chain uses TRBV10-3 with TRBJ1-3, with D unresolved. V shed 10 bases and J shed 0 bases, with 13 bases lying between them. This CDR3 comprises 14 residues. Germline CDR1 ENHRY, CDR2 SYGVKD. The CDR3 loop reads CATTVGSSGNTIYF. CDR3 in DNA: TGTGCCACCACCGTCGGGAGCTCTGGAAACACCATATATTTT.

In DNA form, the CDR3 reads TGTGCCAGCAGCCAGGCAGGGCGGTCGGTCTACGAGCAGTACTTC. It codes for CASSQAGRSVYEQYF. V gene TRBV7-9 combines with J gene TRBJ2-7; the D gene is possibly TRBD1 (5 bases). Germline V gene sequence: CDR1 SEHNR, CDR2 FQNEAQ (reference sequence). The V gene lost 5 bases and the J gene lost 3 bases, with 17 bases spanning the gap. The CDR3 length is 15 residues.